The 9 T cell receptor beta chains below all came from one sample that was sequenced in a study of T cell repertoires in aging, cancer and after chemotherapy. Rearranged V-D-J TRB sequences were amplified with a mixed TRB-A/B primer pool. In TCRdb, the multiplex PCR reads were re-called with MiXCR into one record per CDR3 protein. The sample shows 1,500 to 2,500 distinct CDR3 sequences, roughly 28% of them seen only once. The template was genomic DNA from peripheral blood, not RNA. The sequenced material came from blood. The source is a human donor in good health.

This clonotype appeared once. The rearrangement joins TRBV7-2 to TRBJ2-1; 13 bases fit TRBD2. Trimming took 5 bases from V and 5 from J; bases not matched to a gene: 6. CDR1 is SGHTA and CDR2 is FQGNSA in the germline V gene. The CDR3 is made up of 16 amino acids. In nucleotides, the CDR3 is TGTGCCAGCAGCAAGATACTAGCGGGAGGGGACAATGAGCAGTTCTTC. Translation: CASSKILAGGDNEQFF.

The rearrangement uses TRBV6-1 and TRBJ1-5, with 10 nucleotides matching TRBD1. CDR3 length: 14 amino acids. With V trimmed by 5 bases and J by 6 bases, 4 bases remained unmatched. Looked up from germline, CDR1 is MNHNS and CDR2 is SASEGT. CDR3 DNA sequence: TGTGCCAGCAGTAGACAGGGGGCGAGTCAGCCCCAGCATTTT. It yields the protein CASSRQGASQPQHF.

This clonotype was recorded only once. In DNA form, the CDR3 reads TGTGCCAGCAGCCGCGGGACAGGGGGCAAAAGGAGCAATCAGCCCCAGCATTTT. Protein sequence: CASSRGTGGKRSNQPQHF. V is TRBV4-2 and J is TRBJ1-5; 12 bases align to TRBD1. The V and J ends lost 4 bases and 1 base, in that order; junction bases with no gene match: 8. Germline V gene data show CDR1 as LGHNA and CDR2 as YNFKEQ. The length of the CDR3 is 18 residues.

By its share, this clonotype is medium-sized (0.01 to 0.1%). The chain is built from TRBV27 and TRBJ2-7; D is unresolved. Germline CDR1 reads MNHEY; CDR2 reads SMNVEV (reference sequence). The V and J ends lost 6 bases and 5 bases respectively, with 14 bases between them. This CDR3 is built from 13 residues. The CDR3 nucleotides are TGTGCCAGCAGCCCGGGCAGGCCCCACGAGCAGTACTTC. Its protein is CASSPGRPHEQYF.

CDR3 amino acids: CASSFSSGRSTGELFF. The DNA of the CDR3 is TGTGCCAGCAGCTTTTCTAGCGGGAGGTCCACCGGGGAGCTGTTTTTT. The chain is built from TRBV11-2 and TRBJ2-2, with 11 bases that match TRBD2. CDR3 size: 16 residues. The ends lost 3 bases at V and 4 bases at J; junction bases unmatched: 4. Germline CDR1 reads SGHAT; CDR2 reads FQNNGV.

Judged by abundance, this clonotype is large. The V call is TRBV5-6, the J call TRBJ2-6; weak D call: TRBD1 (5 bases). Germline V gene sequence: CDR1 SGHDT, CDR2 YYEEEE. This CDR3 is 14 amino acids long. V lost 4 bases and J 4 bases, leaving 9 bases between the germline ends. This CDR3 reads CASSGASGANVLTF. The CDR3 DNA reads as TGTGCCAGCAGCGGGGCAAGCGGGGCCAACGTCCTGACTTTC.

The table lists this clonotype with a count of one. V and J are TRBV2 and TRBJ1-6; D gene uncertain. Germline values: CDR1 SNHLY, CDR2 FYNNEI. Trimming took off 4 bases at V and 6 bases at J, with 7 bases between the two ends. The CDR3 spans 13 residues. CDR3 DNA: TGTGCCAGCAGTGGAGAGGGTAATTCACCCCTCCACTTT. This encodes CASSGEGNSPLHF.

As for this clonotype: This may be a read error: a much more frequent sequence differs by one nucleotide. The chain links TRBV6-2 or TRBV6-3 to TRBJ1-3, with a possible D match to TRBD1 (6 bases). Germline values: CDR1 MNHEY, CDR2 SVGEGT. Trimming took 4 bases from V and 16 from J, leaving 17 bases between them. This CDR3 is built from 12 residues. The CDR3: CASSLVGGHEYF. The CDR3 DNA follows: TGTGCCAGCAGTTTAGTGGGGGGCCACGAGTATTTT.

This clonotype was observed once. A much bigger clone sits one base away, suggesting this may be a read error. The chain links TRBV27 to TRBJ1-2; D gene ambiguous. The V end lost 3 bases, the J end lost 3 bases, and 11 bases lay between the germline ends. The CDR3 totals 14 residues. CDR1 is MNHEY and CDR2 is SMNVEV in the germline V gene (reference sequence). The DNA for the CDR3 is TGTGCCAGCAGTTTGCTGCAGCCTTACTATGGCTACACCTTC. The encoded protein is CASSLLQPYYGYTF.